One sample yielded the 14 T cell receptor beta chains listed below, sequenced in a study of post-analysis software for immune sequencing data. Study-wide points: Patients showed TRBV5-6, TRBV5-1 and TRBV20-1 among four to six TRBV segments more frequent than in controls.

cDNA libraries for TCR beta contained unique molecular identifiers. MiXCR, run by TCRdb on the PCR reads, gives a single entry per CDR3 protein. This table has around 710,000 distinct CDR3 sequences, around 45% appearing once. No antigen is known for these receptors. Sequenced material: blood. The source of these receptors is a girl aged 5-17 years with multiple sclerosis.

The rearrangement uses TRBV7-9 and TRBJ1-2; the D is unclear. The CDR3 is made up of 14 amino acids. V dropped 3 bases and J dropped 4 bases, with 12 bases sitting between them. Germline CDR1 reads SEHNR; CDR2 reads FQNEAQ (reference sequence). The chain's CDR3 is CASSLVGEIYGYTF. DNA of the CDR3: TGTGCCAGCAGCTTGGTCGGTGAAATCTATGGCTACACCTTC.

This clonotype was recorded once. The chain carries TRBV20-1 and TRBJ1-4; tentatively, D is TRBD1 (6 bases). The CDR3 is 14 amino acids. Deletions cut 6 bases from V and 7 bases from J, with 18 bases between. From germline, CDR1 is DFQATT and CDR2 SNEGSKA (reference sequence). The CDR3 is CSAQRWGAGEKLFF. The CDR3 DNA is TGCAGTGCCCAAAGGTGGGGGGCCGGTGAAAAACTGTTTTTT.

This clonotype has a handful of counts. The rearrangement uses TRBV12-3 or TRBV12-4 and TRBJ2-5; 8 bases are a match to TRBD1. This CDR3 has 12 residues. The V and J ends lost 8 bases and 5 bases, in that order; junction bases with no gene match: 4. The CDR3 spells CASGTGTETQYF. CDR3 bases: TGTGCCAGCGGGACAGGAACTGAGACCCAGTACTTC.

The sample holds a few counts of this clonotype. The chain recombines TRBV7-2 with TRBJ1-2; weak D call: TRBD1 (5 bases). The germline CDR1 and CDR2 sequences are SGHTA and FQGNSA. V was shortened by 5 bases and J by 7 bases, with 17 bases between the two germline ends. The CDR3 contains 14 residues. CDR3 sequence reads: CASSPGGDRSGYTF. The CDR3, as DNA: TGTGCCAGCAGCCCGGGGGGGGACCGGAGTGGCTACACCTTC.

V is TRBV6-2 or TRBV6-3 and J is TRBJ2-7; weak D call: TRBD2 (6 bases). Trimming left V 8 bases short and J 3 bases short, with 14 bases between. Germline CDR1 is MNHEY and CDR2 is SVGEGT. This CDR3 is built from 13 residues. The CDR3 nucleotides are TGTGCCAGCGGGAAACGGCGGGACTACGAGCAGTACTTC. This gives the protein CASGKRRDYEQYF.

This clonotype was counted a few times. The V call is TRBV7-2, the J call TRBJ2-1, with a weak D call TRBD1 (5 bases). Germline V gene sequence: CDR1 SGHTA, CDR2 FQGNSA. This CDR3 has 13 amino acids. V was shortened by 4 bases and J by 7 bases, with 11 bases between the two germline ends. The CDR3 sequence is CASSSDSWNEQFF. The CDR3 coding sequence is TGTGCCAGCAGCTCTGACAGTTGGAATGAGCAGTTCTTC.

The V and J genes are TRBV10-1 and TRBJ2-5, with 14 positions matching TRBD2. V shed 4 bases and J 5 bases; nucleotides not matched to a gene: 6. The germline CDR1 and CDR2 sequences are WNHNN and SYGVQD (reference sequence). The CDR3 extends over 16 amino acids. The CDR3 DNA reads TGCGCCAGCAGTGGAGGGACTAGCGGGAGTCGGGAGACCCAGTACTTC. Encoded protein: CASSGGTSGSRETQYF.

The gene calls are TRBV24-1 and TRBJ2-1; TRBD2 aligns across 12 bases. The DNA end is more similar to TRBJ2-7, so the J call may be wrong. This CDR3 comprises 16 residues. Germline CDR1 is KGHDR and CDR2 is SFDVKD. In nucleotides, the CDR3 is TGTGCCACCAGTGACGGGACTAGCGGGCGCTACAATGAGCAGTACTTC. Protein: CATSDGTSGRYNEQYF.

The sample holds one count of this clonotype. The chain uses TRBV4-1 and TRBJ1-1; tentative D call: TRBD1 (5 bases). The CDR3 runs to 17 residues. CDR1 and CDR2 from the germline V gene are MGHRA and YSYEKL. V was clipped by 1 base and J by 0 bases, with 15 bases between them. The CDR3 nucleotides read TGCGCCAGCAGCCAAGTTTTCGTGAAGGGGATGAACACTGAAGCTTTCTTT. Its translation is CASSQVFVKGMNTEAFF.

Only one count was recorded for this clonotype. This chain uses TRBV20-1 with TRBJ2-5; 10 bases fit TRBD2. The CDR3 is 17 residues long. V shed 0 bases and J 5 bases; nucleotides not matched to a gene: 12. Germline V gene sequence: CDR1 DFQATT, CDR2 SNEGSKA (reference sequence). Written as DNA, the CDR3 is TGCAGTGCTAGAGATCACCGCACTAGCGGGAAGGGGGAGACCCAGTACTTC. This codes for CSARDHRTSGKGETQYF.

The V and J genes are TRBV20-1 and TRBJ2-7, with D perhaps TRBD2 (5 bases). Trimming took 5 bases from V and 4 from J, leaving 18 bases between them. The CDR3 spans 14 residues. Germline CDR1 reads DFQATT; CDR2 reads SNEGSKA (reference sequence). The CDR3 region is CSAGVTGIGYEQYF. The CDR3 DNA reads TGCAGTGCTGGGGTGACGGGGATTGGGTACGAGCAGTACTTC.

The V and J genes are TRBV7-9 and TRBJ2-7; 10 positions agree with TRBD1. From germline, CDR1 is SEHNR and CDR2 FQNEAQ (reference sequence). The ends lost 2 bases at V and 3 bases at J; junction bases unmatched: 4. There are 15 residues in the CDR3. DNA for the CDR3: TGTGCCAGCAGCTTAAGACAGGGGGCGAACTACGAGCAGTACTTC. This encodes CASSLRQGANYEQYF.

The chain carries TRBV28 and TRBJ2-7; TRBD1 matches 9 bases. Germline V CDR1 and CDR2: MDHEN, SYDVKM. The ends lost 9 bases at V and 0 bases at J; junction bases unmatched: 6. The CDR3 loop spans 14 amino acids. In DNA, the CDR3 is TGTGCCAGTGCCGGGACAGGGAGCTCCTACGAGCAGTACTTC. Translated: CASAGTGSSYEQYF.

Points on this clonotype: The CDR3 carries no conserved terminal phenylalanine or tryptophan, so it likely arises from a read error. The chain couples TRBV12-3 or TRBV12-4 to TRBJ2-3, with D perhaps TRBD2 (5 bases). The CDR3 loop spans 17 amino acids. Trimming removed 3 bases at V and 2 bases at J, with 18 bases between. This chain's CDR3 is CASSFAPGIATTDTQYS. In nucleotides, the CDR3 is TGTGCCAGCAGTTTTGCGCCGGGAATAGCGACCACAGATACGCAGTATTCT.